Below are 14 T cell receptor beta chains sequenced from a single sample in a study of patients and donors after allogeneic stem cell transplantation (dated by TCRdb to about 2020). Library generation was performed with RT-PCR. The run used a NextSeq 550. TCRdb reprocessed the public reads (quality trimming at Q25 with fastp, clone calling with MiXCR) and kept in-frame beta chains. Rows are combined by CDR3 protein, so each entry shows the most common genes and DNA. This sample lists approximately 170,000 distinct CDR3 sequences; 24% were detected once. The ten largest account for 26% of the sample. Sequencing was carried out using blood, either unsorted or a sorted T cell fraction (not recorded which). Receptor source: a human donor who was either an allogeneic HSCT recipient or a stem cell or donor lymphocyte infusion donor (not recorded which). It is not recorded whose cells these are; they may come from a transplant donor.

This clonotype was counted a few times. The chain couples TRBV29-1 to TRBJ1-1; TRBD1 aligns across 9 bases. The CDR3 runs 16 residues. Germline CDR1 reads SQVTM; CDR2 reads ANQGSEA. The junction had 7 bases not matched to a gene; V was cut back by 1 base and J by 1 base. Here the CDR3 DNA reads TGCAGCGTTGAAGGTGGGACAGGGCGAAGGAACACTGAAGCTTTCTTT. It is translated as CSVEGGTGRRNTEAFF.

The chain is built from TRBV10-3 and TRBJ1-2; 10 nucleotides line up with TRBD1. CDR3 length equals 16 residues. Germline values: CDR1 ENHRY, CDR2 SYGVKD. Trimming at V came to 5 bases and at J to 3 bases, leaving 9 bases not matched to a gene. CDR3 loop: CAISLGQGTIYYGYTF. The CDR3 DNA reads TGTGCCATCAGTTTGGGACAGGGGACAATCTACTATGGCTACACCTTC.

The chain carries TRBV20-1 and TRBJ2-7; D may correspond to TRBD1 or TRBD2 (6 bases each). Trimming left V 6 bases short and J 9 bases short, with 21 bases between. Germline V CDR1 and CDR2: DFQATT, SNEGSKA (reference sequence). The CDR3 loop spans 13 amino acids. The DNA of the CDR3 is TGCAGTGCCCAAAAACAGGGAGGAATGGGGCAGTACTTC. Translated, it gives CSAQKQGGMGQYF.

The chain employs TRBV3-1 and TRBJ2-1; D not certain. The length of the CDR3 is 13 residues. Trimming left V 6 bases short and J 8 bases short, with 14 bases between. Germline-derived CDR1 and CDR2 are LGHDT and YNNKEL (reference sequence). DNA for the CDR3: TGTGCCAGCAGGACCGGGTCCCGGGATGAGCAGTTCTTC. Its protein is CASRTGSRDEQFF.

The chain employs TRBV20-1 and TRBJ2-7, with 7 bases lining up with TRBD2. Germline V CDR1 and CDR2: DFQATT, SNEGSKA (reference sequence). The CDR3 has 14 amino acids. With 4 bases clipped from V and 1 base from J, the junction kept 7 bases outside the gene matches. The CDR3 nucleotides read TGCAGTGCTACCCATAGCGGGTTGTCCTACGAGCAGTACTTC. This sequence encodes CSATHSGLSYEQYF.

The chain has TRBV5-4 and TRBJ1-1, with D perhaps TRBD1 (5 bases). CDR1 is SGHNT, CDR2 YYREEE, per germline (reference sequence). Trimming pared 4 bases from V and 0 bases from J, leaving 10 bases between. The CDR3 has 14 amino acids. The CDR3 DNA follows: TGTGCCAGCAGCGCCGGGACGTTGAACACTGAAGCTTTCTTT. The encoded protein is CASSAGTLNTEAFF.

This clonotype was counted a few times. The chain recombines TRBV5-1 with TRBJ2-5; D is perhaps TRBD1 (6 bases). Trimming removed 4 bases from V and 3 bases from J, with 19 bases in between. CDR3 length: 16 amino acids. The germline V gene has CDR1 SGHRS and CDR2 YFSETQ. Written as DNA, the CDR3 is TGCGCCAGCAGCACTTCTGGGGGCAAGACTAAAGAGACCCAGTACTTC. This codes for CASSTSGGKTKETQYF.

This chain uses TRBV6-5 with TRBJ2-1, with D possibly being TRBD1 (5 bases). The CDR3 is 16 amino acids. V was trimmed by 5 bases and J by 1 base, leaving 15 bases between them. Germline CDR1 reads MNHEY; CDR2 reads SVGAGI. CDR3 residues: CASSPRAGWSYNEQFF. The CDR3, as DNA: TGTGCCAGCAGTCCCCGGGCAGGGTGGTCCTACAATGAGCAGTTCTTC.

The CDR3 bases are TGTGCCAGCAGCGTAGAGGGAGGGCCGGTCAATGAGCAGTTCTTC. This encodes CASSVEGGPVNEQFF. The gene calls are TRBV9 and TRBJ2-1; 7 positions agree with TRBD2. The V gene's germline CDR1 is SGDLS and CDR2 YYNGEE. The length of the CDR3 is 15 residues. Trimming removed 0 bases from V and 6 bases from J; junction bases left unmatched: 6.

This clonotype was counted only a few times. The chain employs TRBV5-1 and TRBJ2-1; tentative D call: TRBD2 (5 bases). The CDR3 runs to 17 residues. Germline CDR1 SGHRS, CDR2 YFSETQ. The V gene lost 1 base and the J gene lost 4 bases, with 18 bases spanning the gap. For the CDR3, the DNA is TGCGCCAGCAGCTTGTACGCCCGGGCAGGACTTTACAATGAGCAGTTCTTC. Its translation: CASSLYARAGLYNEQFF. Based on the CDR3 plus reference TRBV5-1 and TRBJ2-1, the full variable domain is KAGVTQTPRYLIKTRGQQVTLSCSPISGHRSVSWYQQTPGQGLQFLFEYFSETQRNKGNFPGRFSGRQFSNSRSEMNVSTLELGDSALYLCASSLYARAGLYNEQFFGPGTRLTVL.

A single count supports this clonotype. J is TRBJ2-5 and V is TRBV5-1; 10 bases map to TRBD2. The CDR3 totals 14 residues. The germline gives CDR1 SGHRS, CDR2 YFSETQ. The junction had 7 bases not matched to a gene; V was cut back by 7 bases and J by 4 bases. CDR3: CASSERGGRETQYF. The DNA of the CDR3 is TGCGCCAGCTCGGAGCGGGGGGGCAGAGAGACCCAGTACTTC.

The V and J genes are TRBV5-4 and TRBJ1-1; D gene ambiguous. V was trimmed by 9 bases and J by 0 bases, leaving 12 bases between them. CDR1 is SGHNT, CDR2 YYREEE, per germline (reference sequence). This CDR3 has 13 residues. The CDR3 protein is CATRGPLNTEAFF. For the CDR3, the DNA is TGTGCCACCAGAGGACCTTTGAACACTGAAGCTTTCTTT.

In this sample, this clonotype turned up a few times. The chain carries TRBV7-2 and TRBJ1-3, with D unclear. Trimming shortened V by 5 bases and J by 0 bases, and 8 bases separated the two germline ends. From germline, CDR1 is SGHTA and CDR2 FQGNSA. The CDR3 extends over 14 amino acids. CDR3 residues: CASSDVSSGNTIYF. As DNA, the CDR3 is TGTGCCAGCAGCGACGTGAGCTCTGGAAACACCATATATTTT.

The gene calls are TRBV28 and TRBJ2-5; D is unclear. Germline lookup yields CDR1 MDHEN and CDR2 SYDVKM. This CDR3 spans 12 amino acids. Trimming removed 4 bases at V and 5 bases at J, with 8 bases between. In DNA, the CDR3 is TGTGCCAGCAGTTACCGAGTCGAGACCCAGTACTTC. Translating gives CASSYRVETQYF.